The 26 T cell receptor beta chains reported below all come from one sample, sequenced in a study of shared clonotypes between healthy human individuals (dated by TCRdb to 2020 to 2021). CD8 naive samples were obtained by positive selection for CCR7 among CD45RO-negative cells, yielding a CD45RA+CCR7+ population from which TemRA cells were excluded. Library preparation employed the immunoSEQ multiplex PCR assay. TCRdb provides this immuneACCESS table in a form limited to in-frame rearrangements. Some clones are lacking; in checked studies, under half of them reflect an unresolved V gene, and why the rest are absent is not known. Counted in this sample were about 820,000 clones; about 92% of them appeared once. More than 20% of the sample belongs to the ten largest clones. Material for sequencing was naive CD8+ T cells sorted from blood. The meaning of the sample's cell subset or site label: CD45RA+CCR7+. These receptor sequences come from a young man in good health.

The V gene is TRBV30, the J gene TRBJ2-1, with TRBD2 as a possible D gene (6 bases). Trimming removed 4 bases at V and 15 bases at J, with 16 bases between. CDR1 is GTSNPN and CDR2 is SVGIG in the germline V gene (reference sequence). The CDR3 totals 11 residues. The DNA of the CDR3 is TGTGCCTGGATGCGGGACGGAGAGAGGTTCTTC. Amino acid sequence: CAWMRDGERFF.

The rearrangement joins TRBV30 to TRBJ2-3; tentatively, D is TRBD1 (6 bases). The germline V and J ends were trimmed by 2 bases and 5 bases, with 17 bases remaining between them. The CDR3 is 15 amino acids. Germline CDR1 reads GTSNPN; CDR2 reads SVGIG (reference sequence). The CDR3 DNA reads as TGTGCCTGGAGTACAACCACAGGGTGGGGAGATACGCAGTATTTT. Protein sequence: CAWSTTTGWGDTQYF.

Note on this clone: This sample also contains other DNA sequences that code for the same CDR3. The V gene is TRBV11-2, the J gene TRBJ2-1; D could derive from TRBD1 or TRBD2 (5 bases each). The germline CDR1 and CDR2 sequences are SGHAT and FQNNGV. Trimming took 1 base from V and 0 from J, leaving 7 bases between them. The CDR3 runs 15 residues. The CDR3 DNA follows: TGTGCCAGCAGCTTAGGGGGGAGCTCCTACAATGAGCAGTTCTTC. This codes for CASSLGGSSYNEQFF.

This clone was recorded once. The V gene is TRBV25-1, the J gene TRBJ2-5, with a possible D match to TRBD2 (5 bases). Germline V lookup: CDR1 MGHDK, CDR2 SYGVNS. V lost 4 bases and J lost 5, with 17 bases in between. CDR3 length equals 15 residues. This chain's CDR3 is CASSAAGSTGETQYF. In nucleotides, the CDR3 is TGTGCCAGCAGTGCCGCCGGGTCCACGGGGGAGACCCAGTACTTC.

This clone was detected once. This chain uses TRBV6-5 with TRBJ2-2; D is ambiguous. CDR1 is MNHEY and CDR2 is SVGAGI in the germline V gene. The CDR3 runs to 14 residues. V was clipped by 0 bases and J by 4 bases, with 6 bases between them. CDR3 DNA: TGTGCCAGCAGTTACTCGCGGAGCACCGGGGAGCTGTTTTTT. Translating it yields CASSYSRSTGELFF.

This chain joins TRBV7-6 and TRBJ2-3; D is unresolved. Trimming pared 5 bases from V and 2 bases from J, leaving 23 bases between. Per germline, CDR1 SGHVS and CDR2 FNYEAQ. This CDR3 has 18 amino acids. CDR3 bases: TGTGCCAGCAGCCCCTTGGCTACCGTGGGCACACACACAGATACGCAGTATTTT. Translation gives CASSPLATVGTHTDTQYF.

The chain is built from TRBV27 and TRBJ2-3, with a weak D call TRBD1 (5 bases). V was shortened by 3 bases and J by 0 bases, with 13 bases between the two germline ends. Germline CDR1 is MNHEY and CDR2 is SMNVEV (reference sequence). The CDR3 runs 16 residues. The CDR3 reads CASSFSQGTSTDTQYF. For the CDR3, the DNA is TGTGCCAGCAGTTTCTCCCAGGGAACTAGCACAGATACGCAGTATTTT.

This sequence joins TRBV7-3 and TRBJ2-1, with 10 bases identical to TRBD2. This CDR3 is built from 15 residues. Germline V CDR1 and CDR2: SGHTA, FQGTGA. V lost 4 bases and J lost 2; bases outside the gene matches: 2. In nucleotides, the CDR3 is TGTGCCAGCAGCTCCGGGACTAGCGCCTACAATGAGCAGTTCTTC. It specifies CASSSGTSAYNEQFF. Supplemented by reference TRBV7-3 and TRBJ2-1, the full variable domain reads GAGVSQTPSNKVTEKGKYVELRCDPISGHTALYWYRQSLGQGPEFLIYFQGTGAADDSGLPNDRFFAVRPEGSVSTLKIQRTERGDSAVYLCASSSGTSAYNEQFFGPGTRLTVL.

The CDR3: CASSLDLSAEQYF. CDR3 nucleotide sequence: TGTGCCAGCAGCTTGGATTTATCCGCCGAGCAGTACTTC. The chain employs TRBV7-2 and TRBJ2-7; D ambiguous. CDR1 SGHTA and CDR2 FQGNSA come from the germline V gene. Trimming stripped 3 bases from V and 6 bases from J, with 12 bases between. CDR3 length: 13 amino acids.

On this clone itself: Other nucleotide sequences in the sample specify the same CDR3. This chain connects TRBV27 to TRBJ2-2; 11 nucleotides align to TRBD2. Germline V gives CDR1 MNHEY, CDR2 SMNVEV (reference sequence). This CDR3 has 13 residues. Trimming removed 8 bases from V and 8 bases from J; junction bases left unmatched: 4. The CDR3 DNA reads TGTGCCAGCTCACTAGCGGGAGCGGGGGAGCTGTTTTTT. Its protein is CASSLAGAGELFF.

The chain links TRBV7-9 to TRBJ2-1; D is unresolved. Per the germline V gene, CDR1 is SEHNR and CDR2 is FQNEAQ (reference sequence). Trimming removed 5 bases at V and 4 bases at J, with 15 bases between. The CDR3 runs to 15 residues. The CDR3 sequence is CASSMPILGYNEQFF. In nucleotides, the CDR3 is TGTGCCAGCAGCATGCCTATCCTGGGGTACAATGAGCAGTTCTTC.

This chain joins TRBV5-1 and TRBJ2-1, with TRBD1 as a possible D gene (6 bases). V shed 8 bases and J shed 4 bases, with 10 bases lying between them. The CDR3 is made up of 12 amino acids. In germline, CDR1 is SGHRS, CDR2 YFSETQ. CDR3 sequence reads: CASRDIYNEQFF. The CDR3 DNA is TGCGCCAGTCGGGACATATACAATGAGCAGTTCTTC.

The V gene is TRBV7-9, the J gene TRBJ1-1; D not certain. The CDR3 runs to 15 residues. Trimming took 4 bases from V and 2 from J, leaving 14 bases between them. Germline values: CDR1 SEHNR, CDR2 FQNEAQ (reference sequence). Written as DNA, the CDR3 is TGTGCCAGCAGCTCGACCCGGACGAGTAACACTGAAGCTTTCTTT. It codes for CASSSTRTSNTEAFF.

As concerns this clone: Other DNA sequences in the same sample also yield this CDR3. J is TRBJ2-7 and V is TRBV5-1; D uncertain. Trimming stripped 4 bases from V and 0 bases from J, with 8 bases between. The CDR3 is 13 amino acids. CDR1 and CDR2 from the germline V gene are SGHRS and YFSETQ. Here the CDR3 reads CASSLTSSYEQYF. The CDR3 DNA sequence: TGCGCCAGCAGCCTAACGAGCTCCTACGAGCAGTACTTC.

The chain joins TRBV28 to TRBJ1-4; D ambiguous. There are 15 residues in the CDR3. Germline V gene lookup returns CDR1 MDHEN and CDR2 SYDVKM. The V and J ends lost 6 bases and 8 bases respectively, with 19 bases between them. CDR3 in DNA: TGTGCCAGCAGGCGCCGCGGGATGTTTAACGAAAAACTGTTTTTT. Translating it yields CASRRRGMFNEKLFF.

The chain joins TRBV7-9 to TRBJ1-2, with 7 bases fitting TRBD1. The CDR3 has 17 residues. Germline loops: CDR1 SEHNR, CDR2 FQNEAQ (reference sequence). V trimming: 1 base; J trimming: 4 bases; junction bases outside the gene matches: 12. CDR3 residues: CASSLEGRQGVFYGYTF. The DNA for the CDR3 is TGTGCCAGCAGCTTAGAGGGGAGGCAGGGGGTATTCTATGGCTACACCTTC.

This chain links TRBV4-3 with TRBJ2-5; 11 bases fit TRBD2. The CDR3 extends over 19 amino acids. The germline V gene has CDR1 LGHNA and CDR2 YSLEER. J gave up 0 bases and V 1 base, and 10 bases lay outside the gene matches. The CDR3 DNA is TGCGCCAGCAGCCAAGGAGAGTATGCTAGCGGGAGGTACCAAGAGACCCAGTACTTC. It encodes CASSQGEYASGRYQETQYF.

The rearrangement joins TRBV6-1 to TRBJ2-4; a possible D gene is TRBD1 (6 bases). The V end lost 2 bases, the J end lost 13 bases, and 18 bases lay between the germline ends. Germline V CDR1 and CDR2: MNHNS, SASEGT. The CDR3 sequence is 14 residues long. The CDR3 sequence: CASSEWDHRAHQYF. As DNA, the CDR3 is TGTGCCAGCAGTGAATGGGATCACAGGGCGCACCAGTACTTC.

The gene calls are TRBV10-1 and TRBJ2-7; possibly TRBD1 or TRBD2 for D (6 bases each). Between the trimmed V and J ends, which lost 8 bases and 7 bases, there was a span of 36 bases. The CDR3 sequence is 19 residues long. In germline, CDR1 is WNHNN, CDR2 SYGVQD (reference sequence). CDR3 protein: CASHEVGEYRGERKREQYF. CDR3 DNA sequence: TGCGCCAGCCACGAAGTGGGGGAGTATAGGGGGGAGAGGAAGCGAGAGCAGTACTTC.

This clone appeared once. The chain is built from TRBV10-3 and TRBJ2-5, with TRBD1 identical over 10 bases. V lost 3 bases and J lost 4; bases outside the gene matches: 5. The CDR3 runs 15 residues. Germline assignment: CDR1 ENHRY and CDR2 SYGVKD. As DNA, the CDR3 is TGTGCCATCAGTGATTCCGGGACAGGGGCAGAGACCCAGTACTTC. As protein: CAISDSGTGAETQYF.

The chain uses TRBV11-2 and TRBJ2-7, with TRBD1 matching 9 bases. The CDR3 sequence is 14 residues long. Looked up from germline, CDR1 is SGHAT and CDR2 is FQNNGV. V was pared by 5 bases and J by 2 bases, with 4 bases of the junction left unmatched. DNA of the CDR3: TGTGCCAGCAGCATTGACAGGGGGACCTACGAGCAGTACTTC. It translates to CASSIDRGTYEQYF.

The chain uses TRBV6-5 and TRBJ2-5; D is perhaps TRBD1 (6 bases). The V end lost 0 bases, the J end lost 2 bases, and 10 bases lay between the germline ends. Germline V gene sequence: CDR1 MNHEY, CDR2 SVGAGI. This CDR3 comprises 15 residues. The CDR3 is CASSYSGTRQETQYF. DNA for the CDR3: TGTGCCAGCAGTTACTCTGGGACAAGACAAGAGACCCAGTACTTC.

This clone was detected once. The V and J genes are TRBV27 and TRBJ2-1, with D uncertain. The length of the CDR3 is 15 residues. Germline CDR1 is MNHEY and CDR2 is SMNVEV (reference sequence). The V end lost 4 bases, the J end lost 2 bases, and 12 bases lay between the germline ends. The CDR3 protein is CASSSLGGTYNEQFF. The CDR3 DNA follows: TGTGCCAGCAGTTCACTCGGCGGTACCTACAATGAGCAGTTCTTC.

This sequence joins TRBV7-8 and TRBJ2-3; a weak D match, TRBD2 (7 bases). Germline assignment: CDR1 SGHVS and CDR2 FQNEAQ. Deletions cut 0 bases from V and 3 bases from J, with 16 bases between. The CDR3 spans 17 residues. In DNA form, the CDR3 reads TGTGCCAGCAGCTTAGCGCTTCCAGGGAGGGGGACAGATACGCAGTATTTT. Amino acids: CASSLALPGRGTDTQYF.

J is TRBJ1-2 and V is TRBV6-5; D gene ambiguous. The V and J ends lost 5 bases and 8 bases respectively, with 12 bases between them. Germline CDR1 MNHEY, CDR2 SVGAGI. The CDR3 length is 12 residues. This chain's CDR3 is CASSQRLEGYTF. CDR3 sequence (DNA): TGTGCCAGCAGTCAAAGGTTAGAAGGCTACACCTTC.

The chain couples TRBV29-1 to TRBJ2-7; D remains unclear. The germline CDR1 and CDR2 sequences are SQVTM and ANQGSEA. Between the trimmed V and J ends, which lost 0 bases and 3 bases, there was a span of 6 bases. The CDR3 consists of 12 residues. The CDR3 DNA reads as TGCAGCGTTGAAGATCTAGACTACGAGCAGTACTTC. Protein product: CSVEDLDYEQYF.